This T cell receptor (beta chain) was captured by sequencing in a study of T cell responses to AZD1222 COVID-19 vaccine. Sequencing used immunoSEQ multiplex PCR; TCRdb keeps in-frame clones, though not all of them. The sample carries 250,000 to 300,000 clones, almost 95% recorded once. The CDR3 totals 16 residues. From germline, CDR1 is MDHEN and CDR2 SYDVKM. The V gene lost 3 bases and the J gene lost 7 bases, with 19 bases spanning the gap. The receptor was derived from an adult who received the AZD1222 COVID-19 vaccine. Sample: peripheral blood, taken 28 days after the second AZD1222 dose. The chain carries TRBV28 and TRBJ1-5; D perhaps matches TRBD1 (5 bases). The CDR3 DNA reads TGTGCCAGCAGTTTGGTTCCAGGGACCGGTAAACAGCCCCAGCATTTT. Its translation is CASSLVPGTGKQPQHF.